Reported below is one TCR beta chain. Its antigen remains undetermined. Per-base qualities were not stored, and no clone one base away is much larger. The data were taken from a study of shared clonotypes between healthy human individuals (dated by TCRdb to 2018 to 2020). As for the study more broadly: The cohort included a few men and two women between 18 and 49 years of age. For each donor, CD4 naive and CD4 memory were each given three plates, CD8 naive was given two plates, and CD8 memory was given one plate. The study deeply sequenced blood TCR repertoires of five healthy adults to estimate repertoire size and the extent of clonotype sharing between individuals. To increase sequencing depth and limit assay-specific biases, TCR repertoire library preparation and sequencing were carried out by different laboratories using diverse techniques. Leukapheresis yielded between about 0.85 and 10 billion PBMCs per donor.

As encoded in the germline V gene (reference sequence), CDR1 is LNHDA while CDR2 is SQIVND. Clipping removes 3 bases from V and 7 bases from J, with 4 as the unmatched junction base count. The CDR3 numbers 14 residues from cysteine through phenylalanine. The kept DNA is CDR3 alone, 42 bases in frame from the first base. On the study overall, not on this receptor specifically: Sampling was restricted to blood, and TCR repertoires in tissues likely differ from the TCR repertoires found in blood. When a handful of donors were compared, the shared fraction of clonotypes was about 5.4% for naive CD4, around 3.6% for naive CD8, 2.3% for memory CD4, and around 0.4% for memory CD8. Pairwise subsampling led to the expectation that sequencing depth would affect the degree of clonotype sharing among donors. Incomplete sequencing was indicated by rarefaction of sorted-subset datasets, despite the large sequencing depth. Estimated clonotype richness was generally larger for naive than for memory subsets. Compared with non-shared clonotypes, the clonotypes found in all four sorted-subset donors had higher generation probabilities. The genetic and exposure-history diversity represented was limited by the small number of donors.

The donors were healthy, HIV-negative adults who had no recently reported acute infections or vaccinations. Every donor was a Caucasian adult living in Nashville, Tennessee, USA. Magnetic negative selection was used to enrich CD4+ T cells, after which naive cells were positively selected on CD45RA and the negative fraction became the memory subset. After blood collection by leukapheresis, PBMCs were isolated using Ficoll-Histopaque density gradient centrifugation and then cryopreserved in the vapor phase of liquid nitrogen. Analytical flow cytometry was used to check the purity and quantity of every magnetically sorted T cell population. Each sorted fraction had its genomic DNA isolated and then quantified by UV absorbance on a Nanodrop 2000c. Using the deep immunoSEQ assay, multiplex PCR amplified TCR CDR3 regions from genomic DNA. Extracted genomic DNA from each cell subset was distributed evenly across all wells of several immunoSEQ 96-well plates, and each plate was treated as a replicate. Each replicate PCR for sorted subsets received about 180 ng genomic DNA, equal to about 30,000 T cell genomes. Purified libraries were measured with a Qubit 3.0 fluorometer, size-checked on a Bioanalyzer 2100, and measured again with the KAPA Library Quantification kit. Every immunoSEQ 96-well plate was sequenced on a separate single-read 150-cycle Illumina NextSeq 550 flow cell. In the original analysis: Because the immunoSEQ output included only junctional sequences and no quality scores, the filtering could not be the same as the filtering used for full-length reads. To assign V/J genes and CDR3, sequences were annotated using PyIR, a Python wrapper for IgBLAST v1.9, with IMGT germline references. Any read was removed if the V/J assignment was weak (E-value above 1e-6), the CDR3 was missing, or the read contained stop codons, out-of-frame junctions, or ambiguous translated residues. V3J clonotypes were defined as sequences sharing an identical inferred V gene, J gene, and CDR3 amino acid sequence. Percentage overlap between repertoires was calculated by dividing the number of shared unique clonotypes by the size of the smaller repertoire. Three approaches were used to assess repertoire richness: RTK rarefaction, the Chao1 estimator, and Recon v2.1 estimates of unobserved clonotypes. OLGA was used to compute generation probabilities for all TCRbeta clonotypes that the gDNA method yielded from several donors. The table was pulled from immuneACCESS by TCRdb, which kept in-frame rearrangements only. Such tables lose some clones; where checked, under half of the loss comes from unresolved V genes, and the rest has no known cause. The V and J calls and clone size were taken over from that table, and D and trimming were inferred from the DNA. The sample table contains some 500,000 clones; only one count was recorded for 90% to 97% of them. Approximately 0.062% of the sample is taken by the ten largest.

Sequenced input: naive CD4+ T cells sorted from blood. In light of the paper, this sample's cell subset or site label describes: CD45RA+ positively selected. The rearranged segments are TRBV19 and TRBJ1-2; 11 bases in the middle match TRBD1. This TCR derives from a woman in her thirties in good health. CDR3 reads: CASSIGTGGSGYTF. Read as DNA, the sequence is TGTGCCAGTAGTATTGGGACAGGGGGTTCTGGCTACACCTTC.